Below, one T cell receptor beta chain is given with its context. Its antigen remains unidentified. The germline gives CDR1 SGHRS, CDR2 YFSETQ. The CDR3 length is 14 residues. With V trimmed by 3 bases and J by 4 bases, 4 bases remained unmatched. Produced via immunoSEQ multiplex PCR; TCRdb's table is partial and in-frame only. Of about 50,000 clones listed, around 74% are singletons. A roughly 10-day culture period preceded the isolation of CD4+ T cells. The person had a PCR-confirmed SARS-CoV-2 infection during March to December 2020. Everyone in the study got two shots of either the BNT162b2 or mRNA-1273 vaccine. The sample comes from a study of vaccination effects on CD4 cells after COVID-19. Study-wide context: Both late and early after vaccination, three convalescent patients were sampled. Post-vaccine draws lagged the second dose by a median of 72 days. General study points: Substantial clonal contraction characterized both infection- and vaccine-induced clones late after vaccination.

The sample was CD4+ T cells from PBMCs cultured without peptide, taken after COVID-19 vaccination. The chain has TRBV5-1 and TRBJ2-5; 9 bases map to TRBD2. This sequence was found in a human donor who had a prior SARS-CoV-2 infection. The CDR3 nucleotides are TGCGCCAGCAGCTCACAGACTAGCGGAGAGACCCAGTACTTC. Its protein product is CASSSQTSGETQYF.